This TCR beta chain originates from a study of blood T cells in healthy people across ages (dated by TCRdb to 2015 to 2017). Study-wide context: Template switching captured roughly one uniquely barcoded TCR beta cDNA molecule per two T cells in model experiments. Age-related changes in TCR beta repertoire diversity were measured in the study by deep sequencing normalized with unique cDNA molecular identifiers. The donors were split into four age groups: young (average around 17 years), middle-aged (39), aged (more than 60) and long-lived (under 90). To avoid experimental bias, donors of different ages were randomly spread across the sequencing lanes. Two additional independent replicas of 1 million unique cDNA reads from the same blood draw were analyzed for two donors (one aged 18 to 29 and one aged 80 or older).

The investigation overall reported the following: Donor CMV infection status was unknown, potentially confounding age-related changes in expanded clonotypes. Since profiling was done on bulk unsorted PBMCs, naive and antigen-experienced compartments could not be conclusively compared. Compared with the aged group, more naive CD4+ T cells, fewer expanded clones and increased TCR diversity were shown by the long-lived group, suggesting age selection. Observed TCR beta diversity per million T cells fell roughly linearly with age, and a significant reduction was already apparent by age about 36. The percentage of naive T cells measured by flow cytometry correlated strongly with observed TCR beta diversity. Estimates of total diversity based on one million sequenced T cells were regarded as lower bounds and as underestimates.

V ends up 4 bases short and J 1 base short, with an unmatched junction base count of 7. As encoded in the germline V gene (reference sequence), CDR1 is DFQATT while CDR2 is SNEGSKA. From its cysteine to its phenylalanine, the CDR3 spans 14 amino acids. Only the CDR3 region is kept as DNA, spanning 42 bases read in frame from base 1. To prepare the library, 5' RACE was applied. Instrument used: Illumina HiSeq 2500. A second PCR of roughly 6 to 11 cycles was run with a J-beta primer mix and a sample-barcoded 5' primer. A unique molecular identifier was introduced onto each TCR beta cDNA molecule by a template-switch 5' adaptor carrying 12 random nucleotides. At least 2.5 million CDR3-containing paired-end reads were obtained from each sample. First-strand cDNA was synthesized from all RNA with the Mint cDNA synthesis kit, primed by a TRBC-specific oligonucleotide. All cDNA was treated with uracil-DNA glycosylase and then went through a first 18-cycle PCR with the universal primers M1SS and BC2_uni_R. In the original analysis: For normalization, 1 million high-quality reads, each with a distinct molecular identifier, were randomly selected from each sample. Instead of being binned into consensus sequences, reads that shared molecular identifiers were thrown out. MiTCR, run with a Q25 quality threshold and the strictest error-elimination algorithm, handled CDR3 identification, clonotype clustering and error correction. A nonparametric unseen species model using Euler transformation provided a lower-bound estimate of total TCR beta diversity. TCRdb reworked the public reads: Q25 trimming with fastp, MiXCR clone assembly, productive beta chains retained. When rows share a CDR3 protein, they turn into one entry using the most common DNA and genes. The V and J calls and clone size come from TCRdb's table, not from the authors' own analysis. This sample has about 1.1 million distinct CDR3 sequences in its table, and under 40% of those were observed once. Around 13% of the sample is taken by the ten largest.

This clonotype was found a few times. No cognate antigen has been identified for it. No much larger clone is present one base from it, and per-base qualities are unavailable. Systemically healthy Caucasian individuals from Russia, 35 to 50 in total and aged about 6 to 95 years, were included as donors. Each donor gave approximately 10 milliliters of peripheral blood, collected into EDTA-treated Vacutainer tubes. PBMCs were isolated by Ficoll-Paque density-gradient centrifugation, with at least 6.5 million obtained per sample. Trizol reagent was used to extract total RNA from the PBMCs, yielding at least 5 micrograms per sample. For every donor, flow cytometry on a PBMC aliquot measured the percentage of naive CD45RAhigh/CD27high T cells.

Sequenced sample: blood. The sequence was collected from a man aged 18 to 30 in good health. The sequence links TRBV20-1 to TRBJ2-7, with 7 bases matching TRBD2. The nucleotide sequence reads as follows: TGCAGTGCTAAGGCTAGCGGCCAATCCTACGAGCAGTACTTC. The encoded protein is CSAKASGQSYEQYF.